This T cell receptor beta chain was observed in a study of blood T cell repertoires in COVID-19. About the research overall: Whether acute or convalescent, the COVID-19 samples came from the United States, Italy and Spain. PBMCs, B-cell-depleted T cells, or T cells were the source of the cDNA or gDNA that made up the material.

One Seattle source followed patients from active infection through their disease course. Authors' data handling: Reference gene primer amplification gave estimated nucleated cell counts. Data came from immunoSEQ multiplex PCR; TCRdb stores just in-frame clones and leaves some out. That table is the source of V, J and clone size, and D and trimming were worked out from the DNA. The sample contains 350,000 to 500,000 clones, roughly 90% of which appear only once. The CDR3 spans 15 residues. V dropped 8 bases and J dropped 0 bases, with 14 bases sitting between them. Germline CDR1 reads SEHNR; CDR2 reads FQNEAQ (reference sequence). This clone was picked up one time.

The sequencing input was peripheral blood. This receptor was identified in a man aged 18 to 30 with COVID-19, enrolled during active disease. The chain employs TRBV7-9 and TRBJ1-3; the D is unclear. The CDR3 DNA follows: TGTGCCAGCCAACGCAAAGCGGACTCTGGAAACACCATATATTTT. Amino acids: CASQRKADSGNTIYF.